This paragraph covers one TCR beta chain sequence. Its antigen is not known. This beta chain came through as a stray read in a library set up for alpha chains, and its size says little. The data stem from a study of spatial heterogeneity in lung cancer. Study information: Follow-up PBMC samples were sequenced when available, at a median of approximately two years after resection. Within raw reads, each unique TCR and UMI combination appeared on average more than ten times. Study-wide results and caveats: Blood showed ubiquitous tumor TCRs more often at resection than at routine follow-up.

TCRdb passed the 5' RACE reads through MiXCR, listing each CDR3 protein once. The sample lists some 1,200 distinct CDR3 sequences, around two fifths occurring once. The length of the CDR3 is 15 residues. Unmatched junction bases numbered 6, after V lost 6 bases and J lost 4 bases. Germline V gives CDR1 SGHTA, CDR2 FQGNSA. The time point is: blood at routine non-recurrence follow-up after resection. V and J are TRBV7-2 and TRBJ2-2; 9 nucleotides align to TRBD2. The sequence was obtained from a female donor with early-stage non-small cell lung cancer. Sequenced here: PBMCs, sampled at follow-up. The DNA for the CDR3 is TGTGCCAGCAGGAAGCGGGAGGAGGGCACCGGGGAGCTGTTTTTT. It specifies CASRKREEGTGELFF.